This record concerns one T cell receptor beta chain sequence. Antigen specificity is unknown. The source of the sample is a study of beta chain features in type 1 diabetes. Across the study: 107,917,701 sorted cells were examined across all samples.

Investigators reverse transcribed all isolated RNA, so they sequenced expressed TCRB transcripts. The assay was immunoSEQ multiplex PCR, and TCRdb's table has in-frame clones only and misses some. The sample has 15,000 to 20,000 clones; 50% are singletons. Study findings and constraints: Patients with Type 1 diabetes showed moderately but significantly shorter TCRB CDR3s in all four CD4+ subsets. A closer apparent resemblance between naive, central memory and Treg TCRB repertoires was seen in patients than in healthy donors.

A single heparinised draw of approximately 110 mL on average was taken per donor. Trimming at V came to 6 bases and at J to 6 bases, leaving 5 bases not matched to a gene. There are 12 residues in the CDR3. Per germline, CDR1 SQVTM and CDR2 ANQGSEA. This clonotype was sampled from a man younger than 30 in good health. The specimen sequenced was stem cell memory CD4+ T cells from blood. The rearrangement links TRBV29-1 to TRBJ1-5; TRBD1 matches at 7 bases. CDR3 sequence reads: CSVQQGTQPQHF. CDR3 nucleotides: TGCAGCGTCCAACAGGGGACTCAGCCCCAGCATTTT.